The text below deals with one TCR beta chain. Antigen: not known. The sample belongs to a study of T cell responses to AZD1222 COVID-19 vaccine. Study observations and caveats: Spike-specific TCR breadth and depth rose after two AZD1222 doses. Nearly half of the spike-specific TCRs reportedly recognize variant regions that carry no mutations.

The junction had 7 bases not matched to a gene; V was cut back by 5 bases and J by 6 bases. The CDR3 sequence is 14 residues long. Germline V CDR1 and CDR2: SEHNR, FQNEAQ (reference sequence). Measured with immunoSEQ multiplex PCR; TCRdb has only the in-frame clones, and not every one. This table has 60,000 to 65,000 clones, around 84% appearing once. The source was peripheral blood, collected on day 0 of AZD1222 vaccination. This chain links TRBV7-9 with TRBJ2-7; 10 bases agree with TRBD1. The receptor's source is an adult in good health. The CDR3 loop reads CASSTGTGASEQYF. The CDR3 nucleotides are TGTGCCAGCAGCACCGGGACAGGGGCGTCCGAGCAGTACTTC.